Listed below are T cell receptor beta chains from one sample, sequenced in a study of control samples from healthy donors and cancer patients. The assay was immunoSEQ multiplex PCR, and TCRdb's table has in-frame clones only and misses some. The data show around 53,000 clones, 75% to 90% seen once. Sequencing input: PBMCs. All receptors derive from a man aged 55 to 69 with head and neck cancer. CDR3s include the opening cysteine and the closing phenylalanine or tryptophan. A D gene is named only where the DNA matches it firmly. The size entry is marked missing in some rows and otherwise reads once, few, many or a size class.

>NA|TRBJ2-7|16|TRBV6-1|TRBD1
CASSEAQGAKRYEQYF
TGTGCCAGCAGTGAGGCACAGGGGGCGAAGAGGTACGAGCAGTACTTC
>NA|TRBJ2-5|15|TRBV5-1|TRBD1
CASSSQTGGEETQYF
TGCGCCAGCAGCTCCCAGACAGGGGGCGAAGAGACCCAGTACTTC
>NA|TRBJ1-6|13|TRBV10-3|TRBD1
CAIGQGDNSPLHF
TGTGCCATCGGACAGGGGGACAATTCACCCCTCCACTTT
>NA|TRBJ1-3|15|TRBV4-3|TRBD1
CASSPDRNFRNTIYF
TGCGCCAGCAGCCCGGACAGGAATTTTAGAAACACCATATATTTT
>NA|TRBJ1-3|15|TRBV14|NA
CASSQQGVTGNTIYF
TGTGCCAGCAGCCAACAGGGAGTAACTGGAAACACCATATATTTT
>NA|TRBJ1-3|15|TRBV24-1|NA
CATSEPGTSGNTIYF
TGTGCCACCAGTGAGCCGGGTACATCTGGAAACACCATATATTTT
>NA|TRBJ1-5|18|TRBV15|TRBD1
CATSREQGASTRSQPQHF
TGTGCCACCAGCAGAGAACAGGGGGCTTCGACGAGGAGTCAGCCCCAGCATTTT
>NA|TRBJ2-2|11|TRBV6-2/TRBV6-3|TRBD1
CASSRQGQLFF
TGTGCCAGCAGCCGACAGGGTCAGCTGTTTTTT
>few|TRBJ1-4|14|TRBV25-1|NA
CASSEYSFNEKLFF
TGTGCCAGCAGTGAATATAGTTTTAATGAAAAACTGTTTTTT
>NA|TRBJ1-1|13|TRBV6-2/TRBV6-3|NA
CASSRDQNTEAFF
TGTGCCAGCAGCCGGGACCAGAACACTGAAGCTTTCTTT
>NA|TRBJ2-7|12|TRBV28|NA
CASRTGSQGQYF
TGTGCCAGCCGGACCGGGTCTCAGGGGCAGTACTTC
>NA|TRBJ2-2|17|TRBV9|NA
CASSVEPGGPTAGELFF
TGTGCCAGCAGCGTAGAGCCGGGTGGCCCGACGGCCGGGGAGCTGTTTTTT
>NA|TRBJ1-1|13|TRBV6-2/TRBV6-3|NA
CASSFRYRVEAFF
TGTGCCAGCAGTTTCCGTTACAGGGTAGAAGCTTTCTTT
>NA|TRBJ2-7|11|TRBV20-1|NA
CSARSSYEQYF
TGCAGTGCTAGAAGCTCCTACGAGCAGTACTTC
>NA|TRBJ2-5|12|TRBV18|NA
CASSPTEETQYF
TGTGCCAGCTCACCAACGGAAGAGACCCAGTACTTC
>NA|TRBJ2-2|16|TRBV7-3|TRBD2
CTSSPSSGGATGELFF
TGTACCAGCAGCCCGAGTAGCGGGGGGGCGACCGGGGAGCTGTTTTTT
>NA|TRBJ2-3|13|TRBV2|NA
CASIERKAGPQYF
TGTGCCAGCATTGAGCGGAAGGCAGGGCCGCAGTATTTT
>few|TRBJ2-3|16|TRBV29-1|NA
CSVGLITTLRSDTQYF
TGCAGCGTTGGGCTTATCACTACCCTCCGCTCAGATACGCAGTATTTT
>NA|TRBJ2-5|13|TRBV9|NA
CASSVAHAETQYF
TGTGCCAGCAGCGTAGCTCATGCAGAGACCCAGTACTTC
>NA|TRBJ2-5|16|TRBV28|TRBD1
CASSFGTGGGEETQYF
TGTGCCAGCAGTTTTGGGACAGGGGGAGGCGAGGAGACCCAGTACTTC
>NA|TRBJ1-1|16|TRBV27|NA
CASSFNQGYMNTEAFF
TGTGCCAGCAGTTTTAATCAGGGGTATATGAACACTGAAGCTTTCTTT
>NA|TRBJ2-5|11|TRBV5-6|NA
CASSYGETQYF
TGTGCCAGCAGCTATGGGGAGACCCAGTACTTC
>NA|TRBJ1-2|12|TRBV30|NA
CAWRVAPGGYTF
TGTGCCTGGAGAGTGGCACCGGGAGGCTACACCTTC
>NA|TRBJ2-7|17|TRBV11-2|NA
CASSLRSANRVLSEQYF
TGTGCCAGCAGCTTACGGTCCGCGAACAGGGTATTGTCCGAGCAGTACTTC
>few|TRBJ2-3|14|TRBV11-2|NA
CASSYGDRPDTQYF
TGTGCCAGCAGCTACGGAGATAGACCAGATACGCAGTATTTT
>NA|TRBJ2-1|15|TRBV4-3|NA
CASSQEPGSYNEQFF
TGCGCCAGCAGCCAAGAACCGGGCTCCTACAATGAGCAGTTCTTC
>NA|TRBJ1-4|18|TRBV10-2|TRBD1
CASSELVRRDSYNEKLFF
TGCGCCAGCAGTGAACTGGTAAGGCGGGACAGCTATAATGAAAAACTGTTTTTT
>NA|TRBJ1-2|12|TRBV15|NA
CATSRDSGGYTF
TGTGCCACCAGCAGAGATAGTGGTGGCTACACCTTC
>NA|TRBJ2-1|13|TRBV7-2|NA
CASSLNVDNEQFF
TGTGCCAGCAGCTTAAACGTGGACAATGAGCAGTTCTTC
>NA|TRBJ2-7|16|TRBV20-1|TRBD2
CSASSMQASGSYEQYF
TGCAGTGCTAGTTCCATGCAGGCTAGCGGGAGTTACGAGCAGTACTTC
>NA|TRBJ2-1|17|TRBV6-2/TRBV6-3|TRBD2
CASSYPQRELTYNEQFF
TGTGCCAGCAGTTATCCCCAGCGGGAGCTTACCTACAATGAGCAGTTCTTC
>NA|TRBJ2-1|16|TRBV11-3|TRBD2
CASSLAGTRGSAEQFF
TGTGCCAGCAGCTTAGCCGGGACTAGAGGCTCCGCTGAGCAGTTCTTC